The subject of this entry is one TCR beta chain. The data derive from a study of blood T cell repertoires in COVID-19. Study context: Donors in the United States, Italy and Spain gave samples during acute or convalescent COVID-19. Sample material is recorded as cDNA or gDNA derived from T cells, B-cell-depleted T cells, or PBMCs.

The table came from immunoSEQ multiplex PCR; TCRdb's copy has only in-frame clones and leaves some out. This table has some 110,000 clones, roughly 79% appearing once. The CDR3 covers 16 residues. V lost 7 bases and J lost 2; bases outside the gene matches: 5. Germline V lookup: CDR1 ENHRY, CDR2 SYGVKD. The chain recombines TRBV10-3 with TRBJ2-3; 14 nucleotides align to TRBD2. Sequencing was carried out using peripheral blood. This clonotype originated in a woman aged 70-85 years with acute or convalescent COVID-19. DNA of the CDR3: TGTGCCATCACTTCGGGACTAGCGGGAGACACAGATACGCAGTATTTT. Translated, it gives CAITSGLAGDTDTQYF.